A single T cell receptor beta chain is shown here with its context. Noted time point: time of PML onset. PML was confirmed by JC virus DNA in cerebrospinal fluid. After 16 to 56 months on natalizumab, the natalizumab-treated patients developed PML. The data originate from a study of multiple sclerosis patients with progressive multifocal leukoencephalopathy. V gave up 11 bases and J gave up 0 bases, with 14 bases separating them. The CDR3 consists of 15 residues. Germline values: CDR1 SGHAT, CDR2 FQNNGV. TCRdb's copy holds only in-frame clones and misses some; the assay was immunoSEQ multiplex PCR. Here the sample spans about 31,000 clones, roughly 86% being singletons.

This TCR derives from a woman aged 35 to 49 with progressive multifocal leukoencephalopathy. The chain has TRBV11-2 and TRBJ2-6, with D possibly matching TRBD2 (6 bases). Sequenced material: PBMCs, taken from a patient treated with natalizumab. The DNA for the CDR3 is TGTGCCGGGGGGTTACCGAACTCTGGGGCCAACGTCCTGACTTTC. Translated: CAGGLPNSGANVLTF.